Sequencing of this T cell receptor beta chain was carried out in a study of yellow fever vaccine responses in identical twins. TCRdb redid the calling of the RT-PCR reads with MiXCR, one entry per CDR3 protein. The profile shows roughly 20,000 distinct CDR3 sequences, about two thirds of them singletons. Study findings and constraints: Each twin's T cell response to the vaccine was reported to look partly convergent and partly personalized.

Details on this clonotype: Antigen specificity is unknown.

V lost 9 bases, J lost 5 bases, and 10 bases lay in between. Germline V gene lookup returns CDR1 LNHDA and CDR2 SQIVND (reference sequence). The CDR3 runs 11 residues. The clonotype originates from a woman aged 18-29 years who received the yellow fever vaccine. This chain connects TRBV19 to TRBJ1-2; a weak D match, TRBD1 (6 bases). Here the sequenced sample was T cells from blood (PBMCs), unsorted or a sorted subset (not recorded which), taken before or after yellow fever vaccination (not recorded which). DNA of the CDR3: TGTGCCAGGACACAGGGTTATGGCTACACCTTC. It yields the protein CARTQGYGYTF.